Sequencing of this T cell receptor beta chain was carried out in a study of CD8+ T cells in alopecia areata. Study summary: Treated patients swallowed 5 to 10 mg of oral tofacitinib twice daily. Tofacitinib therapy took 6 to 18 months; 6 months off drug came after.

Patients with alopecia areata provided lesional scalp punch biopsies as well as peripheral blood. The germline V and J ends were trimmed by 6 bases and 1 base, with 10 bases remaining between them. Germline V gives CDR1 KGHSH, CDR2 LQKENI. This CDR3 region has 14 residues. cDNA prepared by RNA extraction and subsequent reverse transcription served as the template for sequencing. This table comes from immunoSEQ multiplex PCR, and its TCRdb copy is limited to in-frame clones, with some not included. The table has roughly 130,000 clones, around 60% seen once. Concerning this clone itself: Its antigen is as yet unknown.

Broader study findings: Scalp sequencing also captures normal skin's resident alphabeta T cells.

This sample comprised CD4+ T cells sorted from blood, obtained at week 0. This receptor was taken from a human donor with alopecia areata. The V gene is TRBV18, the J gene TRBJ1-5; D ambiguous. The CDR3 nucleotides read TGTGCCAGCTCGGTTGAGGAGAGCAATCAGCCCCAGCATTTT. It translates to CASSVEESNQPQHF.